These T cell receptor beta chains were read from a single sample in a study of human T cells and chemical hapten exposure. TCRdb passed the RACE reads through MiXCR, listing each CDR3 protein once. The sample yields about 80,000 distinct CDR3 sequences, 8.6% seen once. Sequencing input: whole blood. The receptors shown here come from a female donor in good health. Some clones in this sample may be carry-over from other donors' samples. Both conserved end residues are part of each CDR3. The D gene is left open where the match is weak. The listing skips clone size in some rows; elsewhere it reads once, few, many or a size class.

d_call,j_call,clone_size,v_call,cdr3_aa,cdr3_nt
NA,TRBJ2-2,many,TRBV12-3/TRBV12-4,CASSPVANTGELFF,TGTGCCAGCAGTCCGGTTGCGAACACCGGGGAGCTGTTTTTT
NA,TRBJ2-4,NA,TRBV5-8,CASSLTTNIQYF,TGTGCCAGCAGCTTGACAACAAACATTCAGTACTTC
NA,TRBJ2-5,many,TRBV7-2,CASSSVGVSETQYF,TGTGCCAGCAGCTCGGTTGGGGTATCAGAGACCCAGTACTTC
NA,TRBJ2-5,few,TRBV18,CASSPPLQKETQYF,TGTGCCAGCTCACCACCGCTGCAGAAAGAGACCCAGTACTTC
TRBD1,TRBJ1-1,few,TRBV12-3/TRBV12-4,CASSLNRGTEAFF,TGTGCCAGCAGTTTAAACAGGGGAACTGAAGCTTTCTTT
TRBD1,TRBJ2-2,many,TRBV7-2,CASSRDRAYGELFF,TGTGCCAGCAGCCGGGACAGGGCGTATGGGGAGCTGTTTTTT
TRBD2,TRBJ2-1,few,TRBV12-3/TRBV12-4,CASSSTSGGAGDEQFF,TGTGCCAGCAGTTCTACTAGCGGGGGGGCTGGGGATGAGCAGTTCTTC
NA,TRBJ1-1,few,TRBV11-2,CASSLTLQGEAFF,TGTGCCAGCAGCCTAACCCTACAGGGTGAAGCTTTCTTT
TRBD1,TRBJ2-1,many,TRBV7-2,CASSLSQGVIYNEQFF,TGTGCCAGCAGCTTATCACAGGGGGTGATCTACAATGAGCAGTTCTTC
TRBD1,TRBJ1-6,medium-sized,TRBV5-1,CASSLVGTDNSPLHF,TGCGCCAGCAGCTTGGTCGGGACAGATAATTCACCCCTCCACTTT
NA,TRBJ2-7,many,TRBV4-3,CASSRRPGLEQYF,TGCGCCAGCAGCCGCCGACCGGGTCTGGAGCAGTACTTC
TRBD1,TRBJ1-5,many,TRBV29-1,CSVGTGGRGNQPQHF,TGCAGCGTGGGGACAGGGGGCAGGGGCAATCAGCCCCAGCATTTT
NA,TRBJ2-7,few,TRBV14,CASSHYGSAHHEQYF,TGTGCCAGCAGCCATTACGGGAGCGCACACCACGAGCAGTACTTC
NA,TRBJ2-6,few,TRBV6-5,CASSYGVSGANVLTF,TGTGCCAGCAGTTACGGTGTCTCTGGGGCCAACGTCCTGACTTTC
NA,TRBJ2-5,many,TRBV12-3/TRBV12-4,CASSSPFSGQETQYF,TGTGCCAGCAGTTCTCCGTTTAGCGGCCAAGAGACCCAGTACTTC
NA,TRBJ1-1,many,TRBV7-2,CASSSTGSTEAFF,TGTGCCAGCAGCTCCACAGGTTCTACTGAAGCTTTCTTT
NA,TRBJ2-3,NA,TRBV7-6,CASRGPGADTQYF,TGTGCCAGCAGGGGCCCGGGCGCAGATACGCAGTATTTT
NA,TRBJ2-3,few,TRBV7-9,CASSLESSSTDTQYF,TGTGCCAGCAGCTTAGAGAGTTCCTCCACAGATACGCAGTATTTT
TRBD1,TRBJ2-3,few,TRBV5-6,CASSFDRDRGTDTQYF,TGTGCCAGCAGCTTCGACCGGGACAGGGGAACAGATACGCAGTATTTT
NA,TRBJ2-3,many,TRBV5-1,CASSLHGASDTQYF,TGCGCCAGCAGCCTACACGGGGCGTCAGATACGCAGTATTTT
NA,TRBJ1-1,NA,TRBV5-1,CASSLAGAGTEAFF,TGCGCCAGCAGCTTAGCAGGGGCTGGAACTGAAGCTTTCTTT
NA,TRBJ1-5,many,TRBV27,CASSSTVRGNQPQHF,TGTGCCAGCAGTTCGACGGTTCGTGGCAATCAGCCCCAGCATTTT
NA,TRBJ1-1,few,TRBV4-3,CASSQDRQGNTEAFF,TGCGCCAGCAGCCAAGATCGGCAGGGCAACACTGAAGCTTTCTTT
NA,TRBJ2-3,NA,TRBV5-4,CASSLGTPDTQYF,TGTGCCAGCAGCTTGGGTACCCCAGATACGCAGTATTTT
TRBD1,TRBJ1-2,many,TRBV7-9,CASSQGTGQIYGYTF,TGTGCCAGCAGCCAAGGTACGGGACAGATCTATGGCTACACCTTC
NA,TRBJ2-3,few,TRBV29-1,CSVDAVSDTQYF,TGCAGCGTTGACGCAGTGTCAGATACGCAGTATTTT
NA,TRBJ1-6,few,TRBV27,CASRFKQGSLRSSPLHF,TGTGCCAGCAGGTTTAAGCAGGGGTCCCTAAGGAGTTCACCCCTCCACTTT
TRBD1,TRBJ1-1,many,TRBV11-2,CASSLAGQGGSTEAFF,TGTGCCAGCAGCTTAGCGGGACAGGGAGGTTCCACTGAAGCTTTCTTT
NA,TRBJ1-1,many,TRBV5-1,CASSLAGTGEAFF,TGCGCCAGCAGCTTGGCCGGGACGGGTGAAGCTTTCTTT
TRBD2,TRBJ2-7,NA,TRBV27,CASRKLLAGGPGEQYF,TGTGCCAGCAGGAAGTTACTAGCGGGGGGGCCCGGCGAGCAGTACTTC
NA,TRBJ1-5,NA,TRBV21-1,CASSLTPGQGLGQPQHF,TGTGCCAGCAGCCTGACACCGGGACAGGGTTTGGGGCAGCCCCAGCATTTT
NA,TRBJ2-3,few,TRBV5-1,CASSPRTASTDTQYF,TGCGCCAGCAGCCCCCGGACGGCTAGCACAGATACGCAGTATTTT
NA,TRBJ2-3,NA,TRBV25-1,CASSEYAPDSPSDTQYF,TGTGCCAGCAGTGAATATGCCCCCGACAGTCCCTCCGATACGCAGTATTTT
TRBD2,TRBJ2-3,few,TRBV15,CATSRPSGGAIDTQYF,TGTGCCACCAGCAGGCCTAGCGGGGGGGCCATAGATACGCAGTATTTT
TRBD2,TRBJ2-3,few,TRBV7-3,CASSSLAGSDTQYF,TGTGCCAGCAGCTCCTTAGCGGGGTCCGATACGCAGTATTTT
TRBD1,TRBJ1-5,few,TRBV6-1,CASSQTTGRSSNQPQHF,TGTGCCAGCAGCCAAACGACAGGGAGGTCAAGCAATCAGCCCCAGCATTTT
NA,TRBJ2-2,many,TRBV6-1,CASRPYTGVMGELFF,TGTGCCAGCCGACCGTACACCGGGGTCATGGGGGAGCTGTTTTTT
TRBD2,TRBJ2-1,NA,TRBV15,CVTSAGGGPYNEQFF,TGTGTCACCAGCGCAGGCGGGGGGCCCTACAATGAGCAGTTCTTC
NA,TRBJ2-5,many,TRBV27,CASSSQETQYF,TGTGCCAGCAGTTCCCAAGAGACCCAGTACTTC
NA,TRBJ1-2,NA,TRBV19,CASSITGYGYTF,TGTGCCAGTAGTATAACTGGCTATGGCTACACCTTC
NA,TRBJ2-4,many,TRBV7-2,CASTEALAKNIQYF,TGTGCCAGCACCGAAGCTCTAGCCAAAAACATTCAGTACTTC
TRBD2,TRBJ2-1,many,TRBV24-1,CATSDSGLAVNEQFF,TGTGCCACCAGTGACTCGGGACTAGCCGTAAATGAGCAGTTCTTC
NA,TRBJ2-3,NA,TRBV6-2/TRBV6-3,CASSSRTTTQYF,TGTGCCAGCAGTTCCAGAACCACGACGCAGTATTTT
NA,TRBJ1-1,NA,TRBV5-1,CASSPDGLNTEAFF,TGCGCCAGCAGCCCGGACGGGTTGAACACTGAAGCTTTCTTT
NA,TRBJ2-7,NA,TRBV12-3/TRBV12-4,CASSLAVRRSYEQYF,TGTGCCAGCAGTTTAGCAGTCAGGCGATCCTACGAGCAGTACTTC
NA,TRBJ2-3,NA,TRBV7-9,CASSFKGSTDTQYF,TGTGCCAGCAGCTTCAAGGGAAGCACAGATACGCAGTATTTT
TRBD1,TRBJ2-1,few,TRBV20-1,CSARDRTGYSEQFF,TGCAGTGCTAGAGATAGGACAGGGTATAGTGAGCAGTTCTTC
NA,TRBJ1-5,NA,TRBV5-1,CASSLGDPNQPQHF,TGCGCCAGCAGCTTGGGGGACCCCAATCAGCCCCAGCATTTT
TRBD1,TRBJ1-2,NA,TRBV5-5,CASSLTGWDYGYTF,TGTGCCAGCAGCCTGACAGGGTGGGACTATGGCTACACCTTC
TRBD1,TRBJ1-2,many,TRBV19,CASHRGTGRSNYGYTF,TGTGCCAGTCATCGGGGGACAGGGAGGAGCAACTATGGCTACACCTTC
NA,TRBJ1-4,few,TRBV4-1,CASSLAGTTNEKLFF,TGCGCCAGCAGCCTCGCGGGGACAACTAATGAAAAACTGTTTTTT
NA,TRBJ2-1,many,TRBV7-9,CASSLRNNEQFF,TGTGCCAGCAGCTTACGGAACAATGAGCAGTTCTTC
NA,TRBJ1-2,NA,TRBV12-3/TRBV12-4,CASRPGQNYGYTF,TGTGCCAGCAGACCAGGACAGAACTATGGCTACACCTTC
TRBD1,TRBJ1-1,few,TRBV12-3/TRBV12-4,CASSLDRGGTEAFF,TGTGCCAGCAGTTTAGACAGGGGCGGAACTGAAGCTTTCTTT